Presented here are 8 T cell receptor beta chains from one specimen sequenced in a study of cytomegalovirus exposure and HLA in healthy donors. With 60 Vbeta and 13 Jbeta primers, the PCR was carried out. TCRdb's table, derived via immunoSEQ multiplex PCR, lists solely in-frame clones and lacks some. Reported are some 39,000 clones; the ten largest clones contain 3% to 4.5%. Material for sequencing was PBMCs. All receptors derive from a male donor in good health and CMV-seronegative.

The chain is built from TRBV15 and TRBJ1-5, with a weak D call TRBD1 (6 bases). The CDR3 length is 12 residues. Between the trimmed V and J ends, which lost 4 bases and 11 bases, there was a span of 12 bases. Per germline, CDR1 LNHNV and CDR2 YYDKDF (reference sequence). The CDR3 loop is CATSKGTQAQHF. CDR3 DNA sequence: TGTGCCACCAGCAAGGGGACACAGGCCCAGCATTTT.

The rearrangement joins TRBV27 to TRBJ2-5; 9 nucleotides line up with TRBD1. V gave up 6 bases and J gave up 4 bases; unmatched junction bases: 9. In germline, CDR1 is MNHEY, CDR2 SMNVEV (reference sequence). The CDR3 is 15 residues long. CDR3 residues: CASSPDRGKGETQYF. CDR3 nucleotide sequence: TGTGCCAGCAGCCCGGACAGGGGAAAAGGAGAGACCCAGTACTTC.

As DNA, the CDR3 is TGTGCCAGTTCGACGACAGCAGCCACCGGGGAGCTGTTTTTT. Residues: CASSTTAATGELFF. The rearrangement uses TRBV19 and TRBJ2-2; D is possibly TRBD1 (5 bases). Germline values: CDR1 LNHDA, CDR2 SQIVND (reference sequence). Trimming cost V 8 bases and J 4 bases, with 14 bases left between them. This CDR3 is 14 amino acids long.

V gene TRBV5-1 combines with J gene TRBJ1-6; tentative D call: TRBD1 (5 bases). V was clipped by 2 bases and J by 9 bases, with 12 bases between them. The CDR3 has 14 amino acids. Germline-derived CDR1 and CDR2 are SGHRS and YFSETQ. CDR3: CASSLPGSGSPLHF. As DNA, the CDR3 is TGCGCCAGCAGCTTACCAGGGTCGGGTTCACCCCTCCACTTT. Variable domain in full (rest from reference TRBV5-1 and TRBJ1-6): KAGVTQTPRYLIKTRGQQVTLSCSPISGHRSVSWYQQTPGQGLQFLFEYFSETQRNKGNFPGRFSGRQFSNSRSEMNVSTLELGDSALYLCASSLPGSGSPLHFGNGTRLTVT.

V and J are TRBV6-1 and TRBJ1-1; possible D gene TRBD1, 6 bases. Trimming removed 6 bases at V and 5 bases at J, with 16 bases between. The CDR3 length is 14 residues. Germline CDR1 is MNHNS and CDR2 is SASEGT. The CDR3 is CASRVGTWGTEAFF. CDR3 nucleotide sequence: TGTGCCAGCAGAGTCGGGACATGGGGGACTGAAGCTTTCTTT.

Comments on this clone: Because it lacks the conserved phenylalanine or tryptophan at the end, this CDR3 is likely a read error. V and J are TRBV6-6 and TRBJ1-6; D possibly corresponds to TRBD1 (6 bases). The CDR3 has 15 residues. The V end lost 8 bases, the J end lost 1 base, and 12 bases lay between the germline ends. CDR1 and CDR2 (germline): MNHNY, SVGAGI (reference sequence). The CDR3: CASRQDQSYNSPLHV. CDR3 sequence (DNA): TGTGCCAGCCGACAGGACCAATCCTATAATTCACCCCTCCACGTT.

This sequence joins TRBV9 and TRBJ1-2; D unresolved. Trimming removed 3 bases at V and 5 bases at J, with 5 bases between. The CDR3 consists of 11 residues. Germline V CDR1 and CDR2: SGDLS, YYNGEE. The CDR3 is CASSAGYGYTF. CDR3 nucleotides: TGTGCCAGCAGCGCAGGTTATGGCTACACCTTC.

The chain combines TRBV6-5 with TRBJ1-4; maybe TRBD1 (6 bases). Germline CDR1 reads MNHEY; CDR2 reads SVGAGI. V gave up 5 bases and J gave up 14 bases, with 21 bases separating them. This CDR3 contains 14 residues. The CDR3 is CASSPTGRGGRLFF. CDR3 sequence (DNA): TGTGCCAGCAGTCCGACAGGAAGAGGGGGTCGGCTGTTTTTT.